Listed here are 32 T cell receptor beta chains from one sample, sequenced in a study of T cell repertoires in cytomegalovirus infection. For these TCRs, the target antigens are not known. MiXCR, run by TCRdb on the reads, gives a single entry per CDR3 protein. The data contain some 920,000 distinct CDR3 sequences, 25% to 40% of them seen just once; the ten biggest clones take up around an eighth. This specimen was cultured CD8+ T cells from PBMCs, taken from culture after CMV antigen stimulation. These receptors all stem from a human donor in good health (CMV status not recorded). Some clones in this sample may be carry-over from other donors' samples.

This clonotype was found a few times. The chain joins TRBV12-3 or TRBV12-4 to TRBJ2-6; either TRBD1 or TRBD2 may supply D (5 bases each). Between the trimmed V and J ends, which lost 6 bases and 0 bases, there was a span of 18 bases. The CDR3 has 18 amino acids. The DNA of the CDR3 is TGTGCCAGCAGCTCCCGGGGCAGCCTATTCTCTGGGGCCAACGTCCTGACTTTC. Residues: CASSSRGSLFSGANVLTF.

This clonotype has just a few counts. The chain is built from TRBV28 and TRBJ2-1; the D is unclear. Trimming pared 9 bases from V and 0 bases from J, leaving 12 bases between. This CDR3 is 14 amino acids long. In germline, CDR1 is MDHEN, CDR2 SYDVKM. The CDR3 loop reads CASGILSSYNEQFF. The CDR3 region has the DNA TGTGCCAGTGGAATCCTTAGCTCCTACAATGAGCAGTTCTTC. Full variable domain (outside the CDR3, taken from reference TRBV28 and TRBJ2-1): DVKVTQSSRYLVKRTGEKVFLECVQDMDHENMFWYRQDPGLGLRLIYFSYDVKMKEKGDIPEGYSVSREKKERFSLILESASTNQTSMYLCASGILSSYNEQFFGPGTRLTVL.

The rearrangement joins TRBV20-1 to TRBJ1-3, with a weak D call TRBD1 (6 bases). The CDR3 length is 17 residues. The germline V and J ends were trimmed by 1 base and 0 bases, with 16 bases remaining between them. Germline lookup yields CDR1 DFQATT and CDR2 SNEGSKA (reference sequence). The CDR3 region is CSARAHIRGVSGNTIYF. Here the CDR3 DNA reads TGCAGTGCTAGAGCCCATATAAGGGGGGTCTCTGGAAACACCATATATTTT.

This clonotype has at least ten counts. The CDR3 is CASSLENTDTQYF. The CDR3 bases are TGTGCCAGCAGCTTGGAGAACACAGATACGCAGTATTTT. The V call is TRBV7-8, the J call TRBJ2-3; the D is unclear. This CDR3 is built from 13 residues. Germline CDR1 is SGHVS and CDR2 is FQNEAQ. Trimming removed 3 bases at V and 2 bases at J, with 6 bases between.

This clonotype was counted between two and nine times. The chain couples TRBV7-9 to TRBJ1-1; tentative D call: TRBD1 (5 bases). Germline CDR1 is SEHNR and CDR2 is FQNEAQ (reference sequence). The CDR3 spans 15 residues. Trimming stripped 5 bases from V and 10 bases from J, with 23 bases between. CDR3 sequence reads: CASSLYGLGGERAFF. CDR3 in DNA: TGTGCCAGCAGCCTCTACGGCCTTGGGGGGGAACGAGCTTTCTTT. Filled out from reference TRBV7-9 and TRBJ1-1, the complete variable domain reads DTGVSQNPRHKITKRGQNVTFRCDPISEHNRLYWYRQTLGQGPEFLTYFQNEAQLEKSRLLSDRFSAERPKGSFSTLEIQRTEQGDSAMYLCASSLYGLGGERAFFGQGTRLTVV.

This clonotype was counted at least ten times. J is TRBJ1-1 and V is TRBV7-3; TRBD1 matches 9 bases. Germline V gene lookup returns CDR1 SGHTA and CDR2 FQGTGA. The CDR3 is 18 residues long. Trimming took 5 bases from V and 0 from J; bases not matched to a gene: 13. CDR3 sequence: CASSGHTGGDPMNTEAFF. The CDR3 nucleotides read TGTGCCAGCAGCGGACATACAGGGGGCGACCCTATGAACACTGAAGCTTTCTTT.

The table lists this clonotype with a few counts. The chain is built from TRBV28 and TRBJ2-1; D tentatively reads TRBD1 or TRBD2 (6 bases each). The CDR3 is made up of 14 amino acids. Germline CDR1 and CDR2: MDHEN and SYDVKM. Deletions cut 3 bases from V and 7 bases from J, with 13 bases between. In nucleotides, the CDR3 is TGTGCCAGCAGTTTCCCGAGGAGGGGGAATGAGCAGTTCTTC. Translation: CASSFPRRGNEQFF.

The V call is TRBV7-9, the J call TRBJ2-6; D is possibly TRBD1 or TRBD2 (5 bases each). Germline V lookup: CDR1 SEHNR, CDR2 FQNEAQ (reference sequence). V was clipped by 4 bases and J by 2 bases, with 27 bases between them. This CDR3 comprises 21 residues. CDR3 residues: CASSSLHRDPRTITGANVLTF. Written as DNA, the CDR3 is TGTGCCAGCAGCTCCCTCCACCGGGACCCCCGAACGATAACTGGGGCCAACGTCCTGACTTTC.

The chain uses TRBV7-2 and TRBJ1-2, with a possible D match to TRBD1 (6 bases). Germline assignment: CDR1 SGHTA and CDR2 FQGNSA. This CDR3 has 12 amino acids. V was pared by 8 bases and J by 5 bases, with 12 bases between. CDR3 coding DNA: TGTGCCAGCCCGGGGGGCATATATGGCTACACCTTC. Translating it yields CASPGGIYGYTF.

This chain links TRBV5-5 with TRBJ2-1; D unclear. The CDR3 totals 15 residues. V was clipped by 3 bases and J by 9 bases, with 19 bases between them. Germline-derived CDR1 and CDR2 are SGHKS and YYEKEE (reference sequence). The CDR3 sequence is CASSSERAVRSEQFF. The CDR3 DNA sequence: TGTGCCAGCAGCTCAGAGCGTGCAGTTCGGTCTGAGCAGTTCTTC.

This clonotype was detected a few times. The chain is built from TRBV7-2 and TRBJ2-7, with 9 nucleotides matching TRBD1. The trim removed 5 bases at V and 4 bases at J, leaving 3 bases unmatched. The germline V gene encodes CDR1 SGHTA and CDR2 FQGNSA. The CDR3 sequence is 13 residues long. CDR3 sequence: CASSKTGGYEQYV. CDR3 bases: TGTGCCAGCAGCAAGACAGGGGGTTACGAGCAGTACGTC.

For this clonotype: This clone may be a read error of a much larger clone one base away. J is TRBJ2-1 and V is TRBV7-2; no clear D. Germline V gene lookup returns CDR1 SGHTA and CDR2 FQGNSA. V was shortened by 7 bases and J by 4 bases, with 17 bases between the two germline ends. The CDR3 is 15 residues long. The CDR3, as DNA: TGTGCCAGCACCCCGGCGGACCACCTTTACAATGAGCAGTTCTTC. It specifies CASTPADHLYNEQFF.

In this sample, this clonotype turned up a few times. This chain joins TRBV6-2 or TRBV6-3 and TRBJ2-5; no firm D call. V lost 6 bases, J lost 3 bases, and 11 bases lay in between. Germline V gene lookup returns CDR1 MNHEY and CDR2 SVGEGT. This CDR3 has 13 amino acids. This CDR3 reads CASRLWLEETQYF. CDR3 bases: TGTGCCAGCAGATTGTGGCTAGAAGAGACCCAGTACTTC.

The chain is built from TRBV12-3 or TRBV12-4 and TRBJ1-2; perhaps TRBD1 as D (6 bases). The CDR3 sequence is 11 residues long. The germline V and J ends were trimmed by 4 bases and 8 bases, with 8 bases remaining between them. The CDR3 DNA sequence: TGTGCCAGCAGTTCAGGGGCCGGCTACACCTTC. Translated, it gives CASSSGAGYTF.

This chain joins TRBV20-1 and TRBJ2-3; 9 bases line up with TRBD2. This CDR3 has 15 amino acids. V shed 5 bases, J shed 6 bases, and the junction held 12 bases outside the gene matches. Per the germline V gene, CDR1 is DFQATT and CDR2 is SNEGSKA (reference sequence). CDR3 protein: CSAAGWAGGSDTQYF. The CDR3 bases are TGCAGTGCTGCTGGGTGGGCGGGGGGGTCGGATACGCAGTATTTT.

This clonotype appeared once. A read error may account for a junction end that differs from germline. The V gene is TRBV28, the J gene TRBJ1-6, with D unresolved. Germline CDR1 MDHEN, CDR2 SYDVKM. This CDR3 comprises 15 residues. CDR3 sequence (DNA): TGTGCCAGCACTGGATGGTTTCAGGAGAGTTCACCTCTCCACTTT. Amino acid sequence: CASTGWFQESSPLHF.

V and J are TRBV5-1 and TRBJ1-5; D is unclear. V lost 4 bases to trimming and J lost 3 bases, with 14 bases between them. This CDR3 contains 15 residues. Germline values: CDR1 SGHRS, CDR2 YFSETQ. Here the CDR3 reads CASSLTPGDNQPQHF. The CDR3 DNA sequence: TGCGCCAGCAGCCTTACTCCGGGAGACAATCAGCCCCAGCATTTT.

This clonotype was seen just once. Here the CDR3 reads CASSMYGQTYNEQFF. In DNA form, the CDR3 reads TGTGCCAGTAGTATGTATGGACAGACTTACAATGAGCAGTTCTTC. The V and J genes are TRBV19 and TRBJ2-1; possible D gene TRBD1, 6 bases. The CDR3 length is 15 residues. The V end lost 3 bases, the J end lost 4 bases, and 13 bases lay between the germline ends. Germline-derived CDR1 and CDR2 are LNHDA and SQIVND (reference sequence).

This clonotype has just a few counts. The chain links TRBV6-2 or TRBV6-3 to TRBJ2-1, with 16 positions matching TRBD2. CDR3 length: 20 residues. Trimming cost V 5 bases and J 2 bases; bases outside gene matches: 12. Germline CDR1 MNHEY, CDR2 SVGEGT. Here the CDR3 reads CASSLALGTSGGETYNEQFF. CDR3 nucleotides: TGTGCCAGCAGTCTCGCCCTCGGGACTAGCGGGGGGGAGACCTACAATGAGCAGTTCTTC.

V is TRBV20-1 and J is TRBJ2-3; tentatively, D is TRBD2 (6 bases). Germline-derived CDR1 and CDR2 are DFQATT and SNEGSKA (reference sequence). Trimming took 0 bases from V and 4 from J, leaving 8 bases between them. The CDR3 extends over 13 amino acids. The CDR3: CSARDGGADTQYF. The CDR3 DNA reads as TGCAGTGCTAGAGATGGAGGGGCAGATACGCAGTATTTT.

On this clonotype: The junction does not match germline at one end; this may be a read error. The chain uses TRBV7-4 and TRBJ1-5; D might be TRBD1 (5 bases). The germline gives CDR1 SGHVT, CDR2 SQSDAQ. CDR3 length: 13 residues. Here the CDR3 reads CVSSLARDQPQHF. CDR3 nucleotides: TGTGTCAGCAGCTTAGCCAGGGATCAGCCCCAGCATTTT.

Worth noting for this clonotype: The germline gene is not matched at one end of the junction; a read error may be the cause. This chain connects TRBV7-6 to TRBJ1-5; no definite D call. The CDR3 totals 16 residues. Germline assignment: CDR1 SGHVS and CDR2 FNYEAQ. The CDR3 region is CACSLYTSGSNQPQHF. Written as DNA, the CDR3 is TGTGCCTGCAGCTTATATACTTCGGGGAGCAATCAGCCCCAGCATTTT.

The sample holds a few counts of this clonotype. The chain employs TRBV7-6 and TRBJ1-4; D is perhaps TRBD1 (5 bases). CDR1 and CDR2 (germline): SGHVS, FNYEAQ. This CDR3 is 15 amino acids long. Trimming cost V 1 base and J 12 bases, with 18 bases left between them. The CDR3: CASSLVRGESRELFF. The CDR3 nucleotides are TGTGCCAGCAGCTTAGTACGGGGGGAGTCCAGGGAACTGTTTTTT.

V and J are TRBV4-1 and TRBJ2-1, with D perhaps TRBD1 (6 bases). This CDR3 is 13 amino acids long. The V gene's germline CDR1 is MGHRA and CDR2 YSYEKL. Trimming shortened V by 3 bases and J by 7 bases, and 10 bases separated the two germline ends. This CDR3 reads CASSHTGSNEQFF. CDR3 bases: TGCGCCAGCAGCCACACAGGGTCGAATGAGCAGTTCTTC.

The genes are TRBV7-6 and TRBJ1-1, with D maybe TRBD1 (5 bases). CDR1 is SGHVS, CDR2 FNYEAQ, per germline. V shed 1 base and J shed 5 bases, with 14 bases lying between them. This CDR3 is 15 amino acids long. The CDR3 coding sequence is TGTGCCAGCAGCTTAGGTCTGGGGCGGGTTACTGAAGCTTTCTTT. Translated, it gives CASSLGLGRVTEAFF.

V and J are TRBV7-9 and TRBJ1-1; no clear D gene. The V gene lost 6 bases and the J gene lost 6 bases, with 8 bases spanning the gap. Germline values: CDR1 SEHNR, CDR2 FQNEAQ (reference sequence). The CDR3 totals 11 residues. The CDR3 nucleotides are TGTGCCAGCAGGAAGACCCCTGAAGCTTTCTTT. Its translation is CASRKTPEAFF.

In this sample, this clonotype turned up many times. This chain joins TRBV27 and TRBJ2-2; D might be TRBD1 (6 bases). CDR1 is MNHEY, CDR2 SMNVEV, per germline (reference sequence). The CDR3 length is 14 residues. V shed 6 bases and J shed 4 bases, with 12 bases lying between them. The CDR3 protein is CASSLQGGTGELFF. The DNA for the CDR3 is TGTGCCAGCAGCTTACAGGGTGGCACCGGGGAGCTGTTTTTT.

This clonotype occurred once. The rearrangement joins TRBV15 to TRBJ1-6; 9 nucleotides agree with TRBD1. J lost 14 bases, V lost 1 base, and 9 bases had no gene match. There are 15 residues in the CDR3. Per germline, CDR1 LNHNV and CDR2 YYDKDF (reference sequence). The CDR3: CATSRARDRDYSLHF. CDR3 DNA sequence: TGTGCCACCAGCAGAGCCCGGGACAGGGACTACTCCCTCCACTTT.

The genes are TRBV12-3 or TRBV12-4 and TRBJ1-4; no clear D gene. The CDR3 totals 16 residues. Between the trimmed V and J ends, which lost 4 bases and 0 bases, there was a span of 12 bases. CDR3 nucleotide sequence: TGTGCCAGCAGTTCGTTACCCGGGGCAACTAATGAAAAACTGTTTTTT. This sequence encodes CASSSLPGATNEKLFF.

A few counts support this clonotype. The genes are TRBV6-2 or TRBV6-3 and TRBJ2-3; TRBD1 aligns across 9 bases. The V and J ends lost 6 bases and 5 bases, in that order; junction bases with no gene match: 6. Germline V gene lookup returns CDR1 MNHEY and CDR2 SVGEGT. This CDR3 region has 14 residues. CDR3: CASSWGQGLDTQYF. The CDR3 region has the DNA TGTGCCAGCAGCTGGGGACAGGGATTAGATACGCAGTATTTT.

CDR3 in DNA: TGTGCCAGCAGTACGTCTCAGGGAAGGGCTAATGAAAAACTGTTTTTT. Translation: CASSTSQGRANEKLFF. The chain has TRBV11-2 and TRBJ1-4, with D possibly TRBD1 on 5 matching bases. Germline V gene lookup returns CDR1 SGHAT and CDR2 FQNNGV. V gave up 6 bases and J gave up 3 bases, with 17 bases separating them. The CDR3 sequence is 16 residues long.

The V and J genes are TRBV27 and TRBJ1-5, with a tentative D call TRBD1 (6 bases). This CDR3 is 16 amino acids long. Germline assignment: CDR1 MNHEY and CDR2 SMNVEV (reference sequence). Trimming pared 4 bases from V and 2 bases from J, leaving 15 bases between. The CDR3 protein is CASSYAGDIGNQPQHF. CDR3 nucleotide sequence: TGTGCCAGCAGTTATGCAGGGGATATTGGCAATCAGCCCCAGCATTTT.